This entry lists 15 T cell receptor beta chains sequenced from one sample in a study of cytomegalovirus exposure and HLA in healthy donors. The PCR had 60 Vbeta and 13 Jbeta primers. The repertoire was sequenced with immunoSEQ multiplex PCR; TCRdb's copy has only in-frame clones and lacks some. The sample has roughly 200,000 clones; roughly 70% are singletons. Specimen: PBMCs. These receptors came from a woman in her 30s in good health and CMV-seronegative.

The CDR3 coding sequence is TGTGCCAGCAGTTTACCCCATGTTTTGGCTAGCGGGTACCAAGAGACCCAGTACTTC. Protein product: CASSLPHVLASGYQETQYF. The V gene is TRBV28, the J gene TRBJ2-5; 8 positions match TRBD2. Germline CDR1 and CDR2: MDHEN and SYDVKM. V gave up 2 bases and J gave up 0 bases; unmatched junction bases: 14. The CDR3 extends over 19 amino acids.

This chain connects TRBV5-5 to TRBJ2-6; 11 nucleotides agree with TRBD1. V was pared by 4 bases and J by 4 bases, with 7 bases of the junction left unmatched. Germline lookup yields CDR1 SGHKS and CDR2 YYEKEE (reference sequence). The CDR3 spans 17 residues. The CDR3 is CASSLGQGATGANVLTF. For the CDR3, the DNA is TGTGCCAGCAGCCTTGGACAGGGGGCTACGGGGGCCAACGTCCTGACTTTC.

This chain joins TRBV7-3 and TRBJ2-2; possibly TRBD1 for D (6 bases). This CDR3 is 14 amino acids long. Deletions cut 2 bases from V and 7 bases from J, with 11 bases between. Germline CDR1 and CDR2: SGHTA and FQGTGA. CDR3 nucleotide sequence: TGTGCCAGCAGCTTACACAGGGCTAACGGGGAGCTGTTTTTT. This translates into CASSLHRANGELFF.

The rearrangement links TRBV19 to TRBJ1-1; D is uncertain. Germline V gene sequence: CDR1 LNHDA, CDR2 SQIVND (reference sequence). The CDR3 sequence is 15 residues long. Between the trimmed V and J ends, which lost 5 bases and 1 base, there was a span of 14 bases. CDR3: CASSFSGGGNTEAFF. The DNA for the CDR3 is TGTGCCAGTAGTTTCTCCGGAGGAGGGAACACTGAAGCTTTCTTT.

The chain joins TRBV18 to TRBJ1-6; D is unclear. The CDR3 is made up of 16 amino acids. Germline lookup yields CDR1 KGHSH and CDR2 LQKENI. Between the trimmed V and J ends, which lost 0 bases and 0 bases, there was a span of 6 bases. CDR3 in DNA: TGTGCCAGCTCACCACCGGGGAGCTCCTATAATTCACCCCTCCACTTT. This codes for CASSPPGSSYNSPLHF.

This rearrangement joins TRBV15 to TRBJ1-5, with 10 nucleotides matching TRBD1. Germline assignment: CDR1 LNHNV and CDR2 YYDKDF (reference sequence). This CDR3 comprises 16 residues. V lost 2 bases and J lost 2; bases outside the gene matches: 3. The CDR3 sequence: CATSRSGTGGNQPQHF. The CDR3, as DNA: TGTGCCACCAGCAGAAGTGGGACAGGGGGCAATCAGCCCCAGCATTTT.

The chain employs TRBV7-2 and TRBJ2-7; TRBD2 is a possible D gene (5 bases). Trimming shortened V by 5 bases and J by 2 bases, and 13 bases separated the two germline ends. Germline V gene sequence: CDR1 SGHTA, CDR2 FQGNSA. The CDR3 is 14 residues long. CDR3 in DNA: TGTGCCAGCAGCCTGGGAGTTCTTCCCTACGAGCAGTACTTC. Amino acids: CASSLGVLPYEQYF.

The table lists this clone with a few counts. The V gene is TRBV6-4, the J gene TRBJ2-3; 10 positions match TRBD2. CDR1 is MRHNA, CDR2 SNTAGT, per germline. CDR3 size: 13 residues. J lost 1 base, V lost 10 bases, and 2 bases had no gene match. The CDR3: CATGTSGTDTQYF. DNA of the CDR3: TGTGCCACCGGGACTAGCGGCACAGATACGCAGTATTTT.

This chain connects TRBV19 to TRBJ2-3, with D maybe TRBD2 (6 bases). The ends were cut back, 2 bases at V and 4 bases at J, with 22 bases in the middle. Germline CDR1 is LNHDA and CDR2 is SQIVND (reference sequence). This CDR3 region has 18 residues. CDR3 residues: CASSIRAGTSGGSDTQYF. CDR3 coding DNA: TGTGCCAGTAGTATACGAGCCGGGACTTCAGGAGGGTCAGATACGCAGTATTTT.

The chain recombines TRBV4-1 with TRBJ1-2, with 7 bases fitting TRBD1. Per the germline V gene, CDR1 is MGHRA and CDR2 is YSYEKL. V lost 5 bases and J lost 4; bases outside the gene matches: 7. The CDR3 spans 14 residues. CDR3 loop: CASSSQGKFYGYTF. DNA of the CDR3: TGCGCCAGCAGCTCACAGGGGAAGTTCTATGGCTACACCTTC.

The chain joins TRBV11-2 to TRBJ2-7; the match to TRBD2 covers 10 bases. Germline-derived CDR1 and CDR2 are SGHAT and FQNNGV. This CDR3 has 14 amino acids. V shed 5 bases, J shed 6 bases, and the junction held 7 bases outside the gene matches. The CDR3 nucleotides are TGTGCCAGCAGCCACCTAGCGGGGGCCCTCGAGCAGTACTTC. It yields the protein CASSHLAGALEQYF.

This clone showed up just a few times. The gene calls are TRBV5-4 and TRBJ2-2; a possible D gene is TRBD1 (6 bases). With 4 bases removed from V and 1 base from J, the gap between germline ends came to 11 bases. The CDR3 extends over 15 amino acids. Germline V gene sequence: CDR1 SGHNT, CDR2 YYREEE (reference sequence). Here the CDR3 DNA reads TGTGCCAGCAGCCAGCCGGGACAGAACACCGGGGAGCTGTTTTTT. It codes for CASSQPGQNTGELFF.

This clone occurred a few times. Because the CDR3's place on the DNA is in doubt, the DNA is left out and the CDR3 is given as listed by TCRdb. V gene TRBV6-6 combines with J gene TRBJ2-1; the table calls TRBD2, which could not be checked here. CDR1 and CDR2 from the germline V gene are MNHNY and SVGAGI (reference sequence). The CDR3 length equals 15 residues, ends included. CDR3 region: CASKRVGVGAGDEFF.

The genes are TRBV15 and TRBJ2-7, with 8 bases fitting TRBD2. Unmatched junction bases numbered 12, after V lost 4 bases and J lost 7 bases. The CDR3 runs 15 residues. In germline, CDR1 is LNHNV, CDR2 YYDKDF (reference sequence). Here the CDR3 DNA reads TGTGCCACCAGCATAGGGTTGCGGGAGGTGGGGGAGCAGTACTTC. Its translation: CATSIGLREVGEQYF.

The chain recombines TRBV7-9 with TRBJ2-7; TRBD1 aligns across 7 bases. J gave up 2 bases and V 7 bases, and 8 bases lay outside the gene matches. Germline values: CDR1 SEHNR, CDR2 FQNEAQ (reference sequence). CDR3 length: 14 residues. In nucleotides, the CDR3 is TGTGCCAGCACCCAGGACAGGACTCCCTACGAGCAGTACTTC. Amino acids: CASTQDRTPYEQYF.